This T cell receptor (beta chain) was sequenced during a study of radiation and T cells in renal cell carcinoma. Study-wide points: No pretreatment tumor biopsies were available for baseline clonotypes.

Clones were sequenced by immunoSEQ multiplex PCR, and TCRdb holds only the in-frame ones, with some missing. The table shows 85,000 to 100,000 clones, with roughly 90% occurring only once. Germline trimming cut 6 bases from V and 1 base from J; bases unmatched to any gene: 5. From germline, CDR1 is ENHRY and CDR2 SYGVKD. This CDR3 spans 14 amino acids. Concerning this clone: Its antigen remains unidentified.

The time point is: baseline pretreatment blood. Treatment defined: 15 Gy SBRT to primary tumor, nephrectomy 4 weeks later. Radiation-treated patients gave blood at baseline, week 2 and week 4. The TCR comes from a man over 45 with renal cell carcinoma. The chain employs TRBV10-3 and TRBJ1-2; TRBD1 agrees at 7 bases. This sample comprised blood, obtained from a patient whose treatment included radiotherapy and nephrectomy. CDR3 sequence (DNA): TGTGCCATCAGAAGGGACAGCAATAACTATGGCTACACCTTC. Translated, it gives CAIRRDSNNYGYTF.